This record concerns one TCR beta chain sequence. A single count supports this clone. No antigen is known for it. The record has no base qualities; no much larger clone is one base away. The primary melanoma of each patient had been surgically resected and was considered potentially curable but at risk of metastatic recurrence. From V the trimming removes 0 bases and from J it removes 6 bases, while the gene matches leave 6 bases of the junction unaccounted for. The germline V gene gives CDR1 as SGHRS and CDR2 as YFSETQ. Inclusive of the bounding cysteine and phenylalanine, the CDR3 is 15 residues long. Of the read, only the CDR3 DNA is kept; its 45 bases are in frame from base 1. Receptor amplification or capture employed the immunoSEQ multiplex PCR assay. Primary melanoma tumor tissue underwent high-throughput sequencing of the T-cell receptor beta chain. Under the source paper's analysis protocol: Repertoire analyses included TCRB CDR3 sharing between samples and the distribution of insertions and deletions. The predictive value of the T-cell fraction was ranked against histopathological variables by a gradient-boosted model. Sourced from immuneACCESS, this table was stored by TCRdb with only in-frame sequences that have V and J called. A share of the clones is absent; for the studies checked, an unresolved V gene accounts for under half, and the remainder has no known explanation. The D gene and trimming were derived from the DNA, and the V and J assignments and clone size from that table. In this sample the table shows around 600 clones, more than 70% of which occur a single time. Approximately 12% of the sample is in the top ten clones.

This entry is derived from a study of primary melanoma T cells and metastatic recurrence (dated by TCRdb to the early 2020s). Regarding the research as a whole: The cohort comprised just under 200 primary melanomas of stage T2 to T4, with thickness greater than 1 mm. The study tested whether T-cell fraction and T-cell repertoire clonality in primary melanoma tumors predicted patient outcome. The T-cell fraction measured by TCR beta sequencing was compared against progression-free survival as the clinical outcome. The sequencing-derived T-cell fraction was compared with histopathological grading of tumor-infiltrating lymphocytes.

What the research found in general, with its limitations: An effective T-cell-mediated antitumor response in primary melanoma was framed by the authors only as a suggestion, not a demonstrated mechanism. Adding T-cell fraction to tumor thickness reportedly improved progression-free survival prediction more than adding any other histopathological variable. Progression-free survival was reportedly predicted by the tumor T-cell fraction independently of age, mitotic rate, ulceration and thickness. A T-cell fraction above 20% appeared protective regardless of ulceration status, mitotic rate or nodal disease.

The source is a human donor with melanoma. Recombination linked TRBV5-1 to TRBJ2-1, with 7 bases aligning to TRBD1. Sequenced sample: melanoma tumor tissue. In nucleotide form, the sequence is TGCGCCAGCAGCTTGGTCGTAGGGGGCTCCAATGAGCAGTTCTTC. The encoded protein is CASSLVVGGSNEQFF.